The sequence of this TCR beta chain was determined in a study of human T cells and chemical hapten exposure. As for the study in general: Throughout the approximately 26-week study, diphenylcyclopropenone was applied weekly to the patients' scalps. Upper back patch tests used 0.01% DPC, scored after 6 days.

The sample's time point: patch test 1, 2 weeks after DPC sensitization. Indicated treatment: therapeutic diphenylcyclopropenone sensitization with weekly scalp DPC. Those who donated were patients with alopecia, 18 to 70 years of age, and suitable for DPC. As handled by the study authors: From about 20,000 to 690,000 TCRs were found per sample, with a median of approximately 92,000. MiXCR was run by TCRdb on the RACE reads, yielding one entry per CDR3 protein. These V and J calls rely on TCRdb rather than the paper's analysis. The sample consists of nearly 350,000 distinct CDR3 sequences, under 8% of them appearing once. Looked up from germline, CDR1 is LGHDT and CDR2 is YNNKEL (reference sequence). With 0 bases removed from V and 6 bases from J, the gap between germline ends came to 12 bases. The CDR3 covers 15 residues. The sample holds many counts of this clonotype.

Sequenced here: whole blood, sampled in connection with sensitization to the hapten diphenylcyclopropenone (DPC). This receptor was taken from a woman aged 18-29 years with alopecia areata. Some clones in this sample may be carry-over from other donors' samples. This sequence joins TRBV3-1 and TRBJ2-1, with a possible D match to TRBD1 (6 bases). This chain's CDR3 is CASSQDQGPFNEQFF. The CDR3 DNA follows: TGTGCCAGCAGCCAAGACCAGGGGCCCTTCAATGAGCAGTTCTTC.